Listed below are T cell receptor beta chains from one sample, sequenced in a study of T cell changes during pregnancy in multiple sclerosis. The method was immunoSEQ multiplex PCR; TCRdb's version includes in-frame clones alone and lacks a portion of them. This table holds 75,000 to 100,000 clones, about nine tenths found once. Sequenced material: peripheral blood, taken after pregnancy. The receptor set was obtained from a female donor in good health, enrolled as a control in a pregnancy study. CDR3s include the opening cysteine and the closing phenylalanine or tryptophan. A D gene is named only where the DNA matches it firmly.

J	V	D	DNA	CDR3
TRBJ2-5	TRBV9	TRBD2	TGTGCCAGCAGCGTAGGGGCGGGGGGCCTGGGTGAGACCCAGTACTTC	CASSVGAGGLGETQYF
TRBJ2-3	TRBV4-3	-	TGCGCCAGCAGCCCTAGTCGTACCACAGATACGCAGTATTTT	CASSPSRTTDTQYF
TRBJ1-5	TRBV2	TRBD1	TGTGCCAGCAGTTTCGGGACAGGGGTACGGCAGCCCCAGCATTTT	CASSFGTGVRQPQHF
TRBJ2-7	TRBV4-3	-	TGCGCCAGCAGCCAGAGAAGGGAGGCAGCCTACGAGCAGTACTTC	CASSQRREAAYEQYF
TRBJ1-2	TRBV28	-	TGTGCCAGCAGTTTGGAGTTTTATGGCTACACCTTC	CASSLEFYGYTF
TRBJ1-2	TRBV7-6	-	TGTGCCAGCAGCTCCGGGACTCCTGGAAATGGCTACACCTTC	CASSSGTPGNGYTF
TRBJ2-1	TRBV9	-	TGTGCCAGCAGCGTATTGAGCAGGGGACACAATGAGCAGTTCTTC	CASSVLSRGHNEQFF
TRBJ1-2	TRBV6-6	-	TGTGCCAGCAGTTACTCGAATTTTGGGCAGAGCAATGGCTACACCTTC	CASSYSNFGQSNGYTF
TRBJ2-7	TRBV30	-	TGTGCCTGGAGTACATCCTCCTACGAGCAGTACTTC	CAWSTSSYEQYF
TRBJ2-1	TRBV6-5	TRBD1	TGTGCCAGCAGTTTCGAGACAGGGGGCTACAATGAGCAGTTCTTC	CASSFETGGYNEQFF
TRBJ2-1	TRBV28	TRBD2	TGTGCCAGCAGCGCGGGGGGAACCTACAATGAGCAGTTCTTC	CASSAGGTYNEQFF
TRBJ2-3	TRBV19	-	TGTGCCAGTACCACAGGGTGGAGCAACACAGATACGCAGTATTTT	CASTTGWSNTDTQYF
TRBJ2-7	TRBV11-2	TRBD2	TGTGCCAGCAGCTCCTGGACTAGCGGGGCCGACGTCGAGCAGTACTTC	CASSSWTSGADVEQYF
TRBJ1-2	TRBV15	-	TGTGCCACCAGCAGAGAAGTAGAAGGGGTGAATGGCTACACCTTC	CATSREVEGVNGYTF
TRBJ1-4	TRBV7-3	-	TGTGCCAGCAGCCCTACAGGGTTAACTAATGAAAAACTGTTTTTT	CASSPTGLTNEKLFF
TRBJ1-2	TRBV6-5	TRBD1	TGTGCCAGCACCCCCGGACAGGGGGCAGGCTATGGCTACACCTTC	CASTPGQGAGYGYTF
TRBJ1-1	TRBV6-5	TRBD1	TGTGCCAGCAGTTACCGGGGACAGACGAACACTGAAGCTTTCTTT	CASSYRGQTNTEAFF